The clone carrying this T cell receptor (beta chain) was found many times. This sample is drawn from a study of CD8 T cells in ankylosing spondylitis. TCRdb reprocessed the 5' RACE reads via MiXCR and lists one record per CDR3 protein. The repertoire holds about 150,000 distinct CDR3 sequences, with under 35% as singletons. V was shortened by 0 bases and J by 5 bases, with 15 bases between the two germline ends. The germline V gene encodes CDR1 KGHDR and CDR2 SFDVKD. CDR3 size: 16 residues. The sequencing sample was made of synovial fluid, either unsorted or a sorted T cell fraction (not recorded which). The TCR sequence derives from a male donor with ankylosing spondylitis. The chain is built from TRBV24-1 and TRBJ2-5; the D gene could be TRBD1 or TRBD2 (5 bases each). CDR3 nucleotide sequence: TGTGCCACCAGTGATTTGCGGAACGGTGGGACGGAGACCCAGTACTTC. Translated, it gives CATSDLRNGGTETQYF.